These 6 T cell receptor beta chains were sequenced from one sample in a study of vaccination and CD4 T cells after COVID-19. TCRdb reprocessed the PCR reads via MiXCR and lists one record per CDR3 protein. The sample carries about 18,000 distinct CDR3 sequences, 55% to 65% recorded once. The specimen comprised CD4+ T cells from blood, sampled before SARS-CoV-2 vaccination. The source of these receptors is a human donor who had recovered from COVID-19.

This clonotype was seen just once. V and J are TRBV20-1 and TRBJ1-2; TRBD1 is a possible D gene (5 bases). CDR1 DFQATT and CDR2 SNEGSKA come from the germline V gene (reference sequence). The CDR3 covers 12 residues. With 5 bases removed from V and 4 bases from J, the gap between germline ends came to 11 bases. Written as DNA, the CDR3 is TGCAGTGCTCCAGACAGAGCCTATGGCTACACCTTC. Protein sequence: CSAPDRAYGYTF.

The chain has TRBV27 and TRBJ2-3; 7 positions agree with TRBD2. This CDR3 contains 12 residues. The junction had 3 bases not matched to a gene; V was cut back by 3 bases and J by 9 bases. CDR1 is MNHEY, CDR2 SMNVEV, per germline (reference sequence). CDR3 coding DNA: TGTGCCAGCAGTTTCGTCGGGGGGACGCAGTATTTT. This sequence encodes CASSFVGGTQYF.

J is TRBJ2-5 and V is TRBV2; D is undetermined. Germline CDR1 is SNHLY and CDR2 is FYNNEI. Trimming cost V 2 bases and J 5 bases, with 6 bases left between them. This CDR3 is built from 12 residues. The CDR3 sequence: CASSENGETQYF. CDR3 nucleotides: TGTGCCAGCAGTGAAAATGGGGAGACCCAGTACTTC.

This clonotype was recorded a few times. CDR3 loop: CSASYPPKPETGMNTDGYTF. CDR3 coding DNA: TGCAGTGCTAGTTACCCCCCGAAGCCAGAGACAGGGATGAATACGGACGGCTACACCTTC. The chain recombines TRBV20-1 with TRBJ1-2; 7 bases are shared with TRBD1. This CDR3 has 20 residues. V was clipped by 3 bases and J by 8 bases; unmatched bases: 30. Germline-derived CDR1 and CDR2 are DFQATT and SNEGSKA (reference sequence).

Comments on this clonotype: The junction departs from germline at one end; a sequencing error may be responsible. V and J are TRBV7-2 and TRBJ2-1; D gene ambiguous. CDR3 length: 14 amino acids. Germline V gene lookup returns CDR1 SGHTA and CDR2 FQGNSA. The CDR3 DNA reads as TGTGCTAGCAGCTTAGGACCACAGTACAATGAGCAGTTCTTC. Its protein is CASSLGPQYNEQFF.

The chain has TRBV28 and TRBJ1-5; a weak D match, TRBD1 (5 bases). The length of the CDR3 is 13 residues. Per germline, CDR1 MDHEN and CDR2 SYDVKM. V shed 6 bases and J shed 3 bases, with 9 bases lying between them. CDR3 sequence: CASRGGANQPQHF. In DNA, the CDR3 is TGTGCCAGCAGGGGAGGGGCCAATCAGCCCCAGCATTTT.